This T cell receptor (beta chain) stems from a study of blood T cells in healthy people across ages. Next came a second PCR, run for about 6 to 11 cycles, which used a sample-barcoded 5' primer along with a J-beta primer mix. TCRdb independently ran MiXCR on the 5' RACE reads; one entry per CDR3 protein. The sample contains approximately 800,000 distinct CDR3 sequences, around half of which appear only once. The germline V and J ends were trimmed by 7 bases and 2 bases, with 15 bases remaining between them. This CDR3 has 14 residues. Per the germline V gene, CDR1 is MDHEN and CDR2 is SYDVKM. Sequenced input: blood. This chain links TRBV28 with TRBJ2-7; D unresolved. The clonotype originates from a man older than 75 in good health. CDR3: CASKVAGPTYEQYF. The CDR3 nucleotides are TGTGCCAGCAAGGTGGCAGGACCTACCTACGAGCAGTACTTC.